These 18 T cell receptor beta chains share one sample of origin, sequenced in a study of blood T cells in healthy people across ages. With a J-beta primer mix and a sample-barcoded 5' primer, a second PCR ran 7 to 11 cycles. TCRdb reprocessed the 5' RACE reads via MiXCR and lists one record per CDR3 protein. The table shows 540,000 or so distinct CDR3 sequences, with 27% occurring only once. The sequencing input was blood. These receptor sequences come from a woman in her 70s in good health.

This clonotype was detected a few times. In nucleotides, the CDR3 is TGCAGTGCTAGGGCAAAGGGACAGGGGGCAAAAAACATTCAGTACTTC. This gives the protein CSARAKGQGAKNIQYF. This chain links TRBV20-1 with TRBJ2-4; 12 nucleotides match TRBD1. This CDR3 has 16 amino acids. V shed 3 bases and J 4 bases; nucleotides not matched to a gene: 7. Germline CDR1 and CDR2: DFQATT and SNEGSKA (reference sequence).

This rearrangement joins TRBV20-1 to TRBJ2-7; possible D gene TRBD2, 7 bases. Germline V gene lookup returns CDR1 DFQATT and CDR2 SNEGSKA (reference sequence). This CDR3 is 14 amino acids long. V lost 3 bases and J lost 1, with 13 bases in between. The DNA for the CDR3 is TGCAGTGCTAGGGCGGGGGCCTTATCCTACGAGCAGTACTTC. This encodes CSARAGALSYEQYF.

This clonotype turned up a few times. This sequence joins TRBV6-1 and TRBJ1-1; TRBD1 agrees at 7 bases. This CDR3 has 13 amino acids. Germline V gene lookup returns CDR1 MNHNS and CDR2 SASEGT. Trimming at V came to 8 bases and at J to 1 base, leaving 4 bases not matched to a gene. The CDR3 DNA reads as TGTGCCAGCCTGACAGGGTGGAACACTGAAGCTTTCTTT. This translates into CASLTGWNTEAFF.

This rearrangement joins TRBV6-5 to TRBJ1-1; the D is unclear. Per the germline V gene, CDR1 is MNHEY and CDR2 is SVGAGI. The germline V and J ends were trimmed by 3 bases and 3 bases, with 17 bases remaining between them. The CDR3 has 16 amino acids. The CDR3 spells CASSYNLVGFHTEAFF. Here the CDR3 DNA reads TGTGCCAGCAGTTATAATTTGGTGGGTTTTCACACTGAAGCTTTCTTT.

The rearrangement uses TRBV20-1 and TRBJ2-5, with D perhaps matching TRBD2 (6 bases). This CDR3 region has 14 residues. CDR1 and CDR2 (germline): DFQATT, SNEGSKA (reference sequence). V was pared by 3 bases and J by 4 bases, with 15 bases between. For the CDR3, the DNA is TGCAGTGCTAGGTGGAAGGGTAGCGGAGAGACCCAGTACTTC. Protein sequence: CSARWKGSGETQYF.

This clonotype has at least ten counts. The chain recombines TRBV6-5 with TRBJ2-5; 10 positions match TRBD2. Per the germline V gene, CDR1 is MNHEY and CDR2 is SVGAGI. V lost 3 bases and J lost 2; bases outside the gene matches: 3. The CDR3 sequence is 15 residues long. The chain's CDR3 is CASSYSGGWQETQYF. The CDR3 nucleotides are TGTGCCAGCAGTTATAGCGGGGGGTGGCAAGAGACCCAGTACTTC.

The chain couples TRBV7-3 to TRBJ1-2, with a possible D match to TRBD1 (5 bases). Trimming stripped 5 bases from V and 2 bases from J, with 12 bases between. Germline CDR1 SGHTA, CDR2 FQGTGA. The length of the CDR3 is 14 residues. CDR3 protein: CASSPMEGNYGYTF. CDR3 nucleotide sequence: TGTGCCAGCAGCCCCATGGAGGGGAACTATGGCTACACCTTC.

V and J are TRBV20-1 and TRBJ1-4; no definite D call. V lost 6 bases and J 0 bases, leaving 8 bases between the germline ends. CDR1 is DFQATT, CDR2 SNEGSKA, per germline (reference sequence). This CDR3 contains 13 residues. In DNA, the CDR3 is TGCAGTGCAACGGACGCAACTAATGAAAAACTGTTTTTT. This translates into CSATDATNEKLFF.

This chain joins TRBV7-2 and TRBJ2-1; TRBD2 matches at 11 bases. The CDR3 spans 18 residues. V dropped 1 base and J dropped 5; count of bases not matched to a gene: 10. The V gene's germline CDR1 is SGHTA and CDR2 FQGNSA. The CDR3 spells CASSLGQTSGEYHNEQFF. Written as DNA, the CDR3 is TGTGCCAGCAGCTTAGGTCAGACTAGCGGGGAATATCACAATGAGCAGTTCTTC.

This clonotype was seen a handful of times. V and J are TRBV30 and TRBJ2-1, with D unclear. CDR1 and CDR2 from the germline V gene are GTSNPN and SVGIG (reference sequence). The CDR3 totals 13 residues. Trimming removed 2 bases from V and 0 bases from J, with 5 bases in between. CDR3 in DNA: TGTGCCTGGAGTCTGAGCTCCTACAATGAGCAGTTCTTC. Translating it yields CAWSLSSYNEQFF. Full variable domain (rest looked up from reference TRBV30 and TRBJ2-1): SQTIHQWPATLVQPVGSPLSLECTVEGTSNPNLYWYRQAAGRGLQLLFYSVGIGQISSEVPQNLSASRPQDRQFILSSKKLLLSDSGFYLCAWSLSSYNEQFFGPGTRLTVL.

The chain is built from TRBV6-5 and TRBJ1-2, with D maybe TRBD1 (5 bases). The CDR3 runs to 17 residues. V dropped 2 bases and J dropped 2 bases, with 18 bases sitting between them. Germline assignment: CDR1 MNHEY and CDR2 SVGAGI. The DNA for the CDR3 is TGTGCCAGCAGTTACCACCCCGAGGGGCTGAGGAACTATGGCTACACCTTC. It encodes CASSYHPEGLRNYGYTF.

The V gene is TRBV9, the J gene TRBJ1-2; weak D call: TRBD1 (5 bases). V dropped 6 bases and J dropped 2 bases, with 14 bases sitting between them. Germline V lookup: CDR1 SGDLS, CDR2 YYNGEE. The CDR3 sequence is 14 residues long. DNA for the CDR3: TGTGCCAGCACCTCTGGGGGTCGGAACTATGGCTACACCTTC. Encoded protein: CASTSGGRNYGYTF.

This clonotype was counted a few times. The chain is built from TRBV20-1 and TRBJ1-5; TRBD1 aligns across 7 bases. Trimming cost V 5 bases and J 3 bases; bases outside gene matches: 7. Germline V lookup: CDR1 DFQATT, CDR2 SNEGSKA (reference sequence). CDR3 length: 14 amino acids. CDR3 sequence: CSAPGTVFNQPQHF. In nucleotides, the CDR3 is TGCAGTGCTCCCGGGACAGTATTCAATCAGCCCCAGCATTTT.

The CDR3 protein is CSAGPRTGGNEQYF. The CDR3 DNA is TGCAGTGCTGGACCACGGACAGGGGGCAACGAGCAGTACTTC. The chain carries TRBV20-1 and TRBJ2-7, with 11 bases lining up with TRBD1. The trim removed 5 bases at V and 5 bases at J, leaving 8 bases unmatched. This CDR3 contains 14 residues. Germline-derived CDR1 and CDR2 are DFQATT and SNEGSKA (reference sequence).

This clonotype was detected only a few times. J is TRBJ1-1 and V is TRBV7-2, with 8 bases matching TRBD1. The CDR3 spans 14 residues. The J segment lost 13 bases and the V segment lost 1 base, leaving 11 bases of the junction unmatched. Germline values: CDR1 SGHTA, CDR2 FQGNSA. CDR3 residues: CASSLGRETGVLFF. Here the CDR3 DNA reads TGTGCCAGCAGCTTAGGTAGGGAGACAGGGGTGCTTTTCTTT.

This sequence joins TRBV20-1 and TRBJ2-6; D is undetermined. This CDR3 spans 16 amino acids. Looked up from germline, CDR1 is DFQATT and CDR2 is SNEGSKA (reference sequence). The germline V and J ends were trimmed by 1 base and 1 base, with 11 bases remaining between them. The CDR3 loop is CSARGAADSGANVLTF. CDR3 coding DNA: TGCAGTGCTAGAGGGGCAGCAGATTCTGGGGCCAACGTCCTGACTTTC.

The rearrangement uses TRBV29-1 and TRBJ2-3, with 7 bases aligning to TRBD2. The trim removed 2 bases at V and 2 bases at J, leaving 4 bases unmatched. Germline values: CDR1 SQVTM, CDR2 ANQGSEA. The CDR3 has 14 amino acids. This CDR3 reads CSVEHLADTDTQYF. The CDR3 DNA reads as TGCAGCGTTGAACACCTAGCGGACACAGATACGCAGTATTTT.

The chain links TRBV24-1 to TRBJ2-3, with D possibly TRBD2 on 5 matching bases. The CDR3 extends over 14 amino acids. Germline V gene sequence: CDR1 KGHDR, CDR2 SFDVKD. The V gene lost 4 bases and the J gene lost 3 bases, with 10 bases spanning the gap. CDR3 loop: CATSEAPGTDTQYF. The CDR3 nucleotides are TGTGCCACCAGTGAGGCCCCGGGAACAGATACGCAGTATTTT.